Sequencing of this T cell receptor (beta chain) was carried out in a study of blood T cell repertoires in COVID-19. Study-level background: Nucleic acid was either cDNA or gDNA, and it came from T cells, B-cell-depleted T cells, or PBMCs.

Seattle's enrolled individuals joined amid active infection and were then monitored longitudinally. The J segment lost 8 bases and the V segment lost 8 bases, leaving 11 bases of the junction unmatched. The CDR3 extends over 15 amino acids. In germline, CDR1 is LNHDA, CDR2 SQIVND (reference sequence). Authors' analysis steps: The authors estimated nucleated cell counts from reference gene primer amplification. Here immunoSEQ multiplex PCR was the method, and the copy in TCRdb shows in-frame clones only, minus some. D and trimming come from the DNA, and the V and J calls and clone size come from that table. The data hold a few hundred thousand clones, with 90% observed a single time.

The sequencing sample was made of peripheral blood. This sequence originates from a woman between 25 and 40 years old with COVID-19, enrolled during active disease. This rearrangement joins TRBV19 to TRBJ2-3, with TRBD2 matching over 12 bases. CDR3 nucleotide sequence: TGTGCCAGTGCACCCACTAGCGGGAGGTTGGGTACGCAGTATTTT. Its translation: CASAPTSGRLGTQYF.